The 30 T cell receptor beta chains listed next were all sequenced from one sample in a study of T cells after yellow fever vaccination. In TCRdb, the 5' RACE reads were re-called with MiXCR into one record per CDR3 protein. Among about 73,000 distinct CDR3 sequences listed, approximately 8% were seen once. The material was CD8+ T cells sorted from PBMCs, obtained on the day of the yellow fever booster vaccination. These receptors all come from a man aged 30 to 45 who received the YFV17D yellow fever vaccine.

V usage is TRBV12-3 or TRBV12-4 and J usage is TRBJ2-7; TRBD2 aligns across 8 bases. Trimming at V came to 6 bases and at J to 4 bases, leaving 11 bases not matched to a gene. The CDR3 contains 15 residues. The CDR3 DNA reads TGTGCCAGCAGCCGACCCGGGACTAGTAGTTACGAGCAGTACTTC. It codes for CASSRPGTSSYEQYF.

In this sample, this clonotype turned up a few times. The CDR3 DNA reads as TGTGCCAGCAGTGCGTCGCGTCCCGAGACCCAGTACTTC. Its protein is CASSASRPETQYF. This rearrangement joins TRBV28 to TRBJ2-5; D call uncertain. V was trimmed by 5 bases and J by 5 bases, leaving 12 bases between them. The germline gives CDR1 MDHEN, CDR2 SYDVKM. This CDR3 is built from 13 residues.

Ten or more counts support this clonotype. V and J are TRBV15 and TRBJ2-2; possibly TRBD1 or TRBD2 for D (5 bases each). Trimming took 9 bases from V and 7 from J, leaving 9 bases between them. The length of the CDR3 is 11 residues. Per the germline V gene, CDR1 is LNHNV and CDR2 is YYDKDF (reference sequence). The CDR3 loop is CATRGLGELFF. In DNA, the CDR3 is TGTGCCACGAGGGGCCTCGGGGAGCTGTTTTTT.

V and J are TRBV4-1 and TRBJ2-7, with D uncertain. This CDR3 has 18 amino acids. Germline CDR1 reads MGHRA; CDR2 reads YSYEKL. V dropped 0 bases and J dropped 2 bases, with 20 bases sitting between them. The CDR3, as DNA: TGCGCCAGCAGCCAAGATGCCCTTCGTACAGCCGGAGCCTACGAGCAGTACTTC. It codes for CASSQDALRTAGAYEQYF.

V is TRBV7-9 and J is TRBJ2-7; D ambiguous. Looked up from germline, CDR1 is SEHNR and CDR2 is FQNEAQ (reference sequence). Trimming shortened V by 0 bases and J by 4 bases, and 4 bases separated the two germline ends. The CDR3 length is 12 residues. As DNA, the CDR3 is TGTGCCAGCAGCTTAGCGCTTTACGAGCAGTACTTC. It encodes CASSLALYEQYF. Full variable domain (missing parts from reference TRBV7-9 and TRBJ2-7): DTGVSQNPRHKITKRGQNVTFRCDPISEHNRLYWYRQTLGQGPEFLTYFQNEAQLEKSRLLSDRFSAERPKGSFSTLEIQRTEQGDSAMYLCASSLALYEQYFGPGTRLTVT.

This clonotype was detected ten times or more. V is TRBV4-3 and J is TRBJ1-2; a weak D match, TRBD1 (5 bases). CDR1 is LGHNA, CDR2 YSLEER, per germline. The V gene lost 1 base and the J gene lost 9 bases, with 9 bases spanning the gap. This CDR3 is 12 amino acids long. This chain's CDR3 is CASSQGRASYTF. CDR3 nucleotide sequence: TGCGCCAGCAGCCAAGGCAGGGCGAGCTACACCTTC.

This clonotype was seen more than once but under ten times. J is TRBJ2-7 and V is TRBV4-3; D is unresolved. This CDR3 spans 15 amino acids. V was cut by 1 base and J by 4 bases, with 14 bases left in between. Germline V gene lookup returns CDR1 LGHNA and CDR2 YSLEER. The CDR3 loop is CASSQVRSGRYEQYF. The CDR3 DNA reads as TGCGCCAGCAGCCAAGTAAGGTCTGGTCGTTACGAGCAGTACTTC.

This clonotype occurred a few times. This rearrangement joins TRBV5-6 to TRBJ1-1; the D is unclear. V lost 5 bases, J lost 5 bases, and 10 bases lay in between. The CDR3 totals 12 residues. CDR1 is SGHDT and CDR2 is YYEEEE in the germline V gene. CDR3 DNA sequence: TGTGCCAGCAGGGTTGGTTGGACTGAAGCTTTCTTT. It translates to CASRVGWTEAFF.

The V and J genes are TRBV5-1 and TRBJ2-3; D unresolved. The CDR3 spans 13 residues. Germline CDR1 and CDR2: SGHRS and YFSETQ. V lost 5 bases and J 1 base, leaving 8 bases between the germline ends. CDR3 sequence reads: CASRTDRTDTQYF. The CDR3 coding sequence is TGCGCCAGCAGGACGGACCGCACAGATACGCAGTATTTT.

This clonotype was observed at least ten times. The chain recombines TRBV18 with TRBJ2-4; D unresolved. Deletions cut 1 base from V and 0 bases from J, with 10 bases between. The CDR3 has 16 amino acids. The germline V gene has CDR1 KGHSH and CDR2 LQKENI. The DNA of the CDR3 is TGTGCCAGCTCACCACGAGAGCAGGTAGCCAAAAACATTCAGTACTTC. It codes for CASSPREQVAKNIQYF.

This clonotype has a handful of counts. The chain links TRBV5-1 to TRBJ2-7; 11 bases map to TRBD1. The CDR3 runs to 16 residues. Germline lookup yields CDR1 SGHRS and CDR2 YFSETQ. The V segment lost 3 bases and the J segment 2 bases; nucleotides outside the gene matches: 7. CDR3 amino acids: CASSSAPGQGAYEQYF. Here the CDR3 DNA reads TGCGCCAGCAGCTCCGCCCCGGGACAGGGGGCCTACGAGCAGTACTTC.

This clonotype was picked up a small number of times. The chain couples TRBV19 to TRBJ2-7, with TRBD1 matching over 7 bases. Looked up from germline, CDR1 is LNHDA and CDR2 is SQIVND (reference sequence). This CDR3 is built from 13 residues. DNA for the CDR3: TGTGCCAGTACCGAGCGATGGGACAGCCTCGTACCTGTC. Protein sequence: CASTERWDSLVPV.

This clonotype was seen only a few times. The rearrangement links TRBV18 to TRBJ2-7; D is possibly TRBD1 (6 bases). V shed 0 bases and J shed 0 bases, with 12 bases lying between them. The CDR3 runs to 16 residues. CDR1 is KGHSH and CDR2 is LQKENI in the germline V gene. The CDR3 protein is CASSPPTGQSSYEQYF. The CDR3 DNA reads TGTGCCAGCTCACCACCGACAGGCCAGAGCTCCTACGAGCAGTACTTC.

This clonotype was counted between two and nine times. The chain couples TRBV19 to TRBJ2-7; tentatively, D is TRBD1 or TRBD2 (6 bases each). The germline V gene has CDR1 LNHDA and CDR2 SQIVND (reference sequence). The V end lost 5 bases, the J end lost 5 bases, and 22 bases lay between the germline ends. The CDR3 extends over 16 amino acids. CDR3 region: CASSPWGDTLIHEQYF. The CDR3 nucleotides read TGTGCCAGTAGTCCCTGGGGGGACACCCTAATCCACGAGCAGTACTTC.

This clonotype was seen many times. The chain joins TRBV20-1 to TRBJ2-3; D could derive from TRBD1 or TRBD2 (8 bases each). V shed 6 bases and J shed 11 bases, with 21 bases lying between them. There are 13 residues in the CDR3. The germline V gene has CDR1 DFQATT and CDR2 SNEGSKA (reference sequence). CDR3: CSALRGRGVEQYF. In DNA form, the CDR3 reads TGCAGTGCCCTCAGGGGGCGGGGGGTTGAGCAGTATTTT.

This clonotype occurred many times. The V and J genes are TRBV15 and TRBJ2-7, with D perhaps being TRBD1 or TRBD2 (6 bases each). From germline, CDR1 is LNHNV and CDR2 YYDKDF (reference sequence). This CDR3 region has 18 residues. Trimming shortened V by 4 bases and J by 1 base, and 23 bases separated the two germline ends. The CDR3 sequence is CATSNTWSGAGGSYEQYF. The CDR3 coding sequence is TGTGCCACCAGCAACACCTGGTCGGGGGCCGGAGGGTCCTACGAGCAGTACTTC.

The sample holds many counts of this clonotype. The chain combines TRBV7-9 with TRBJ1-3; D not certain. The CDR3 has 13 residues. V lost 7 bases and J 0 bases, leaving 7 bases between the germline ends. The germline V gene has CDR1 SEHNR and CDR2 FQNEAQ (reference sequence). The CDR3 is CASISSSGNTIYF. The DNA for the CDR3 is TGTGCCAGCATCTCGAGCTCTGGAAACACCATATATTTT.

This clonotype has more than one count but fewer than ten. This chain links TRBV27 with TRBJ2-3, with 9 bases identical to TRBD2. This CDR3 is built from 15 residues. V was clipped by 2 bases and J by 1 base; unmatched bases: 1. CDR1 and CDR2 from the germline V gene are MNHEY and SMNVEV (reference sequence). CDR3 amino acids: CASSLRTSGTDTQYF. CDR3 DNA sequence: TGTGCCAGCAGTTTAAGGACTAGCGGCACAGATACGCAGTATTTT.

This clonotype has a count of ten or more. This rearrangement joins TRBV27 to TRBJ2-5; D is perhaps TRBD1 (6 bases). The CDR3 spans 13 residues. Per germline, CDR1 MNHEY and CDR2 SMNVEV (reference sequence). Trimming pared 5 bases from V and 5 bases from J, leaving 12 bases between. The CDR3 nucleotides read TGTGCCAGCAGTCCCACAGGGACGGAGACCCAGTACTTC. It yields the protein CASSPTGTETQYF.

The chain links TRBV7-9 to TRBJ2-7, with TRBD1 as a possible D gene (5 bases). CDR3 size: 12 residues. Trimming took off 4 bases at V and 2 bases at J, with 6 bases between the two ends. CDR1 and CDR2 (germline): SEHNR, FQNEAQ (reference sequence). CDR3 nucleotide sequence: TGTGCCAGCAGCTGGACAACCTACGAGCAGTACTTC. Its protein is CASSWTTYEQYF.

This clonotype was observed at least ten times. The gene calls are TRBV29-1 and TRBJ2-7; D not certain. Per germline, CDR1 SQVTM and CDR2 ANQGSEA. The V gene lost 6 bases and the J gene lost 7 bases, with 13 bases spanning the gap. CDR3 length: 11 amino acids. CDR3 protein: CSVEKLGEQYF. The CDR3 DNA follows: TGCAGCGTGGAAAAGCTGGGGGAGCAGTACTTC.

This sequence joins TRBV4-1 and TRBJ2-1, with D possibly being TRBD2 (5 bases). The CDR3 totals 16 residues. The V end lost 2 bases, the J end lost 5 bases, and 16 bases lay between the germline ends. Germline loops: CDR1 MGHRA, CDR2 YSYEKL. The CDR3 region is CASSQKAPDGNNEQFF. Written as DNA, the CDR3 is TGCGCCAGCAGCCAAAAAGCCCCGGACGGGAACAATGAGCAGTTCTTC.

This clonotype was observed many times. CDR3 sequence reads: CASSLGNIQYF. CDR3 bases: TGTGCCAGCAGCCTTGGAAACATTCAGTACTTC. This chain uses TRBV7-2 with TRBJ2-4; no definite D call. CDR3 size: 11 residues. The germline V gene encodes CDR1 SGHTA and CDR2 FQGNSA. Trimming left V 5 bases short and J 6 bases short, with 5 bases between.

This clonotype was found many times. The V gene is TRBV12-3 or TRBV12-4, the J gene TRBJ2-7, with 9 bases matching TRBD1. The CDR3 totals 16 residues. V was pared by 6 bases and J by 4 bases, with 13 bases of the junction left unmatched. The CDR3 spells CASSWTGDAMIYEQYF. The CDR3 DNA reads as TGTGCCAGCAGCTGGACAGGGGACGCAATGATTTACGAGCAGTACTTC.

This clonotype showed up just a few times. The V gene is TRBV24-1, the J gene TRBJ2-2; TRBD2 is a possible D gene (5 bases). This CDR3 has 14 amino acids. Germline loops: CDR1 KGHDR, CDR2 SFDVKD. Trimming took 1 base from V and 5 from J, leaving 7 bases between them. The CDR3 DNA is TGTGCCACCAGTGATTTCCGGGAAACCGGGGAGCTGTTTTTT. Its translation: CATSDFRETGELFF.

This clonotype showed up just a few times. The gene calls are TRBV29-1 and TRBJ2-1, with TRBD2 matching 7 bases. The V gene end was trimmed by 6 bases and the J gene end by 10 bases; junction bases not matched to a gene: 15. Germline CDR1 SQVTM, CDR2 ANQGSEA. The CDR3 extends over 14 amino acids. The CDR3 DNA reads TGCAGCGTCCAGCGGGAACTCTCCCCGTTCGAGCAGTTCTTC. Translation: CSVQRELSPFEQFF.

In this sample, this clonotype turned up many times. The V gene is TRBV30, the J gene TRBJ2-7; 10 positions agree with TRBD1. Germline CDR1 reads GTSNPN; CDR2 reads SVGIG (reference sequence). V dropped 0 bases and J dropped 3; count of bases not matched to a gene: 5. The CDR3 is 15 amino acids. Here the CDR3 DNA reads TGTGCCTGGAGTGTTCTCGGACAGGGGGACTACGAGCAGTACTTC. The encoded protein is CAWSVLGQGDYEQYF.

This clonotype was recorded a few times. As DNA, the CDR3 is TGTGCCAGCAGCTTCCAGGGGGCTATGAACACTGAAGCTTTCTTT. Translated, it gives CASSFQGAMNTEAFF. The chain uses TRBV7-6 and TRBJ1-1; 8 bases agree with TRBD1. Trimming at V came to 3 bases and at J to 0 bases, leaving 3 bases not matched to a gene. Germline lookup yields CDR1 SGHVS and CDR2 FNYEAQ. The CDR3 is made up of 15 amino acids.

This clonotype was counted only a few times. This rearrangement joins TRBV7-8 to TRBJ1-5; D gene ambiguous. Germline CDR1 reads SGHVS; CDR2 reads FQNEAQ. The CDR3 runs 14 residues. Deletions cut 1 base from V and 3 bases from J, with 7 bases between. The CDR3 loop reads CASSLEVYNQPQHF. CDR3 bases: TGTGCCAGCAGCTTAGAAGTGTACAATCAGCCCCAGCATTTT.

Only a few counts were recorded for this clonotype. The chain has TRBV29-1 and TRBJ2-7; D may be TRBD1 or TRBD2 (6 bases each). The CDR3 length is 14 residues. V was shortened by 4 bases and J by 4 bases, with 17 bases between the two germline ends. Looked up from germline, CDR1 is SQVTM and CDR2 is ANQGSEA. CDR3 nucleotide sequence: TGCAGCGTTGTAGGAGGGGGGAGACGTTACGAGCAGTACTTC. This codes for CSVVGGGRRYEQYF.